The 10 T cell receptor beta chains below were found in one sample sequenced in a study of blood T cell repertoires in COVID-19. Profiled with immunoSEQ multiplex PCR; TCRdb holds only in-frame clones, not every one. In the table there are roughly 180,000 clones, 79% of which are singletons. The sample comprised peripheral blood. These receptors all stem from a woman aged 55-69 years with COVID-19, enrolled during active disease.

The J gene is TRBJ1-2, the V gene TRBV6-1; D remains ambiguous. CDR3 length: 14 residues. V was cut by 2 bases and J by 3 bases, with 10 bases left in between. Germline CDR1 is MNHNS and CDR2 is SASEGT. CDR3 DNA sequence: TGTGCCAGCAGTGAATTGAATACGGACTATGGCTACACCTTC. Translation: CASSELNTDYGYTF.

This clone was seen a single time. This chain connects TRBV28 to TRBJ2-3, with D perhaps TRBD2 (7 bases). The CDR3 extends over 15 amino acids. Germline-derived CDR1 and CDR2 are MDHEN and SYDVKM. Trimming took off 8 bases at V and 4 bases at J, with 19 bases between the two ends. DNA for the CDR3: TGTGCCAGCCAAGGGGGGGCCGGAGTTGCAGATACGCAGTATTTT. It is translated as CASQGGAGVADTQYF.

The chain combines TRBV19 with TRBJ2-2; 9 bases agree with TRBD2. This CDR3 has 17 residues. Trimming cost V 8 bases and J 8 bases; bases outside gene matches: 18. Per the germline V gene, CDR1 is LNHDA and CDR2 is SQIVND (reference sequence). The CDR3 sequence: CASSHPGLAFLNGELFF. DNA of the CDR3: TGTGCCAGTTCTCACCCGGGACTAGCCTTCTTGAATGGGGAGCTGTTTTTT.

The chain combines TRBV7-6 with TRBJ2-7; TRBD1 agrees at 9 bases. CDR1 is SGHVS, CDR2 FNYEAQ, per germline. This CDR3 contains 15 residues. V shed 5 bases, J shed 2 bases, and the junction held 7 bases outside the gene matches. The CDR3 reads CASSPDRGNAYEQYF. In DNA form, the CDR3 reads TGTGCCAGCAGCCCCGACAGGGGGAATGCCTACGAGCAGTACTTC.

J is TRBJ1-2 and V is TRBV5-1, with a weak D call TRBD1 (6 bases). CDR1 is SGHRS and CDR2 is YFSETQ in the germline V gene. The V and J ends lost 0 bases and 8 bases respectively, with 14 bases between them. This CDR3 has 14 amino acids. In nucleotides, the CDR3 is TGCGCCAGCAGCTTGGGCCACAGGGAAGGCGGCTACACCTTC. Protein product: CASSLGHREGGYTF.

The chain couples TRBV27 to TRBJ2-2; possible D gene TRBD2, 5 bases. Germline-derived CDR1 and CDR2 are MNHEY and SMNVEV (reference sequence). The CDR3 sequence is 14 residues long. V lost 4 bases and J lost 1, with 7 bases in between. The CDR3 nucleotides read TGTGCCAGCAGTTACGGGGAGAACACCGGGGAGCTGTTTTTT. It yields the protein CASSYGENTGELFF.

This clone was found a few times. This chain connects TRBV2 to TRBJ2-2, with no clear D. Germline assignment: CDR1 SNHLY and CDR2 FYNNEI. The V and J ends lost 7 bases and 1 base respectively, with 4 bases between them. The CDR3 length is 12 residues. The DNA of the CDR3 is TGTGCCAGCAATATGAACACCGGGGAGCTGTTTTTT. This gives the protein CASNMNTGELFF. The variable domain in full, with the rest retrieved from reference TRBV2 and TRBJ2-2, is EPEVTQTPSHQVTQMGQEVILRCVPISNHLYFYWYRQILGQKVEFLVSFYNNEISEKSEIFDDQFSVERPDGSNFTLKIRSTKLEDSAMYFCASNMNTGELFFGEGSRLTVL.

The CDR3 sequence: CASSQQAGAGTDTQYF. The CDR3 nucleotides are TGTGCCAGCAGTCAGCAAGCGGGAGCTGGCACAGATACGCAGTATTTT. The chain has TRBV7-3 and TRBJ2-3; 8 nucleotides line up with TRBD2. The germline V gene has CDR1 SGHTA and CDR2 FQGTGA. V was pared by 6 bases and J by 1 base, with 9 bases of the junction left unmatched. This CDR3 is built from 16 residues.

The rearrangement uses TRBV25-1 and TRBJ1-1; TRBD1 is a possible D gene (5 bases). The CDR3 extends over 12 amino acids. The V gene lost 8 bases and the J gene lost 8 bases, with 15 bases spanning the gap. Germline CDR1 and CDR2: MGHDK and SYGVNS. The CDR3 region has the DNA TGTGCCAGCGGGGAGGGGTATCGAGAAGCTTTCTTT. As protein: CASGEGYREAFF.

The chain combines TRBV11-2 with TRBJ2-2; 7 bases align to TRBD1. The CDR3 totals 14 residues. Per the germline V gene, CDR1 is SGHAT and CDR2 is FQNNGV. V lost 6 bases to trimming and J lost 6 bases; unmatched junction nucleotides: 7. The CDR3 nucleotides are TGTGCCAGCAGATTCGACAGGGCGGCCGGGGAGCTGTTTTTT. Translated: CASRFDRAAGELFF.